This T cell receptor beta chain was identified during a study of monozygotic twins with inflammatory bowel disease. T cells were not sorted, and total RNA was isolated straight from whole blood. The cDNA of both the TCRalpha and TCRbeta chains was subjected to two nested PCRs of roughly 15 and 9 cycles. Each CDR3 protein gets one entry in TCRdb, which reprocessed the 5' RACE reads and gives no DNA. This sample contains approximately 120,000 distinct CDR3 sequences. The clonotype was recovered from a human donor with ulcerative colitis or Crohn's disease, or a healthy co-twin of an affected twin (not recorded which). Sequences were obtained from blood.

CDR3 loop: CSARVRTSAPSTDTQYF. This rearrangement joins TRBV20-1 to TRBJ2-3; without DNA, the TCRdb call of TRBD2 cannot be checked. CDR3 length: 17 amino acids. Germline V gene sequence: CDR1 DFQATT, CDR2 SNEGSKA (reference sequence).